Shown below are 27 T cell receptor beta chains from a single sample sequenced in a study of B cell selection in AIRE deficiency. Sorting defined conventional CD4 T cells as CD4+CD127+. Assay: immunoSEQ multiplex PCR; the TCRdb copy retains only in-frame clones and omits some. The table has about 23,000 clones, 95% to 98% seen once; the top ten hold 0.17%. Source material: conventional CD4+ T cells sorted from PBMCs. The origin of the receptors is a human donor with AIRE deficiency.

V gene TRBV7-8 combines with J gene TRBJ2-2, with TRBD1 matching 10 bases. With V trimmed by 6 bases and J by 6 bases, 4 bases remained unmatched. In germline, CDR1 is SGHVS, CDR2 FQNEAQ. The CDR3 has 14 amino acids. The CDR3 is CASRRDRGSGELFF. As DNA, the CDR3 is TGTGCCAGCAGACGGGACAGGGGATCCGGGGAGCTGTTTTTT. Drawing the rest from reference TRBV7-8 and TRBJ2-2, the complete variable domain is GAGVSQSPRYKVAKRGQDVALRCDPISGHVSLFWYQQALGQGPEFLTYFQNEAQLDKSGLPSDRFFAERPEGSVSTLKIQRTQQEDSAVYLCASRRDRGSGELFFGEGSRLTVL.

This clone was observed once. Here the CDR3 reads CASSRFGGRDLYEQYF. Written as DNA, the CDR3 is TGTGCCAGCAGTCGATTTGGGGGCAGGGATTTATACGAGCAGTACTTC. The chain employs TRBV28 and TRBJ2-7; D perhaps matches TRBD1 (6 bases). Germline V gene lookup returns CDR1 MDHEN and CDR2 SYDVKM. The V gene lost 5 bases and the J gene lost 4 bases, with 21 bases spanning the gap. The CDR3 is 16 residues long.

The chain recombines TRBV12-5 with TRBJ1-5; D is ambiguous. The CDR3 is made up of 15 amino acids. CDR1 LGHNT and CDR2 FRNRAP come from the germline V gene. V was shortened by 4 bases and J by 3 bases, with 13 bases between the two germline ends. CDR3 residues: CASGSSDGYNQPQHF. DNA of the CDR3: TGTGCTAGTGGTTCCTCTGACGGATACAATCAGCCCCAGCATTTT.

This CDR3 reads CASSQAGSPGGPQHF. CDR3 in DNA: TGCGCCAGCAGCCAAGCAGGATCCCCCGGGGGGCCCCAGCATTTT. V gene TRBV4-3 combines with J gene TRBJ1-5; possible D gene TRBD1, 5 bases. The CDR3 contains 15 residues. Trimming took off 1 base at V and 9 bases at J, with 16 bases between the two ends. The germline CDR1 and CDR2 sequences are LGHNA and YSLEER.

The chain employs TRBV27 and TRBJ1-2, with 9 positions matching TRBD1. The germline V gene encodes CDR1 MNHEY and CDR2 SMNVEV (reference sequence). This CDR3 contains 13 residues. Unmatched junction bases numbered 7, after V lost 6 bases and J lost 8 bases. The CDR3 DNA sequence: TGTGCCAGCAGGACAGGGGGGTTCGGGGGCTACACCTTC. Residues: CASRTGGFGGYTF.

The table lists this clone with a count of one. V gene TRBV2 combines with J gene TRBJ2-1; possibly TRBD2 for D (6 bases). The ends were cut back, 3 bases at V and 0 bases at J, with 15 bases in the middle. Germline CDR1 and CDR2: SNHLY and FYNNEI. There are 17 residues in the CDR3. This CDR3 is CASSDVAAISSYNEQFF. Here the CDR3 DNA reads TGTGCCAGCAGTGACGTAGCGGCAATAAGCTCCTACAATGAGCAGTTCTTC.

This clone was found once. The J gene is TRBJ1-6, the V gene TRBV9; 8 bases match TRBD1. The ends lost 3 bases at V and 7 bases at J; junction bases unmatched: 9. The germline gives CDR1 SGDLS, CDR2 YYNGEE. The CDR3 spans 16 residues. The CDR3 coding sequence is TGTGCCAGCAGCGCCGCCGGACAGGGCGGGAATTCACCCCTCCACTTT. It translates to CASSAAGQGGNSPLHF.

The chain uses TRBV7-2 and TRBJ1-3; D possibly corresponds to TRBD1 (6 bases). Germline-derived CDR1 and CDR2 are SGHTA and FQGNSA. The length of the CDR3 is 16 residues. V was clipped by 0 bases and J by 4 bases, with 13 bases between them. CDR3 nucleotide sequence: TGTGCCAGCAGCTTAGCGGCGGGGGCTGGGGGAAACACCATATATTTT. This encodes CASSLAAGAGGNTIYF. The variable domain in full, completed from reference TRBV7-2 and TRBJ1-3, reads GAGVSQSPSNKVTEKGKDVELRCDPISGHTALYWYRQSLGQGLEFLIYFQGNSAPDKSGLPSDRFSAERTGGSVSTLTIQRTQQEDSAVYLCASSLAAGAGGNTIYFGEGSWLTVV.

V is TRBV28 and J is TRBJ2-7; the D gene is possibly TRBD1 (6 bases). CDR3 length equals 15 residues. CDR1 MDHEN and CDR2 SYDVKM come from the germline V gene. V lost 6 bases and J 2 bases, leaving 17 bases between the germline ends. The CDR3 coding sequence is TGTGCCAGCAGCCCCCCCCGGACAGTTACCTACGAGCAGTACTTC. This sequence encodes CASSPPRTVTYEQYF.

The chain uses TRBV9 and TRBJ1-6; D not resolved. V shed 4 bases and J shed 12 bases, with 26 bases lying between them. The CDR3 loop spans 17 amino acids. Germline V lookup: CDR1 SGDLS, CDR2 YYNGEE. CDR3 nucleotide sequence: TGTGCCAGCAGCCCCCGGGCCTCCCCGATGTATAGGGAACCCCTCCACTTT. Translated, it gives CASSPRASPMYREPLHF.

The rearrangement uses TRBV5-1 and TRBJ1-2, with D perhaps matching TRBD1 (6 bases). Looked up from germline, CDR1 is SGHRS and CDR2 is YFSETQ. Trimming took 4 bases from V and 1 from J, leaving 11 bases between them. This CDR3 contains 14 residues. The CDR3 DNA is TGCGCCAGCAGCCTGGGACACCTTAACTATGGCTACACCTTC. Protein sequence: CASSLGHLNYGYTF.

The genes are TRBV5-1 and TRBJ2-7, with 8 bases aligning to TRBD1. The germline CDR1 and CDR2 sequences are SGHRS and YFSETQ. V shed 0 bases and J 3 bases; nucleotides not matched to a gene: 5. This CDR3 comprises 15 residues. In DNA form, the CDR3 reads TGCGCCAGCAGCTTGGACGGACAGGGAATCTACGAGCAGTACTTC. Translated, it gives CASSLDGQGIYEQYF.

The genes are TRBV30 and TRBJ1-6; D remains unclear. Trimming cost V 5 bases and J 10 bases, with 18 bases left between them. The germline gives CDR1 GTSNPN, CDR2 SVGIG (reference sequence). This CDR3 has 14 residues. The CDR3 loop is CAWQPVNVRSPLHF. In nucleotides, the CDR3 is TGTGCCTGGCAGCCGGTGAACGTGCGCTCACCCCTCCACTTT.

The V gene is TRBV27, the J gene TRBJ2-1; 9 bases fit TRBD2. Germline lookup yields CDR1 MNHEY and CDR2 SMNVEV (reference sequence). CDR3 length: 15 amino acids. After removal of 6 bases from V and 3 bases from J, the junction contained 6 bases not matched to a gene. The CDR3 protein is CASRTLAGVYNEQFF. In DNA, the CDR3 is TGTGCCAGCAGAACACTAGCGGGCGTCTACAATGAGCAGTTCTTC.

V gene TRBV4-2 combines with J gene TRBJ2-6; D is ambiguous. V was pared by 1 base and J by 0 bases, with 4 bases between. This CDR3 has 15 amino acids. Germline V lookup: CDR1 LGHNA, CDR2 YNFKEQ. In DNA, the CDR3 is TGTGCCAGCAGCCAAGGAAACTCTGGGGCCAACGTCCTGACTTTC. Amino acid sequence: CASSQGNSGANVLTF.

This clone was detected only once. The rearrangement uses TRBV6-5 and TRBJ1-2, with D unresolved. This CDR3 has 11 residues. Trimming took off 10 bases at V and 9 bases at J, with 15 bases between the two ends. Germline V gene lookup returns CDR1 MNHEY and CDR2 SVGAGI. Here the CDR3 reads CATLARRSYTF. The CDR3 DNA is TGTGCCACCCTAGCCAGGCGAAGCTACACCTTC.

The chain combines TRBV27 with TRBJ1-3; 8 bases map to TRBD1. Germline V CDR1 and CDR2: MNHEY, SMNVEV (reference sequence). V lost 8 bases and J lost 4; bases outside the gene matches: 7. The CDR3 totals 14 residues. CDR3 in DNA: TGTGCCAGCCGTAGGACAGGGTCCGGAAACACCATATATTTT. This gives the protein CASRRTGSGNTIYF.

V gene TRBV7-9 combines with J gene TRBJ2-1, with 13 bases fitting TRBD2. CDR1 is SEHNR and CDR2 is FQNEAQ in the germline V gene (reference sequence). With 5 bases clipped from V and 4 bases from J, the junction kept 8 bases outside the gene matches. The CDR3 sequence is 17 residues long. The CDR3 sequence is CASSQRLAGGLYNEQFF. The DNA for the CDR3 is TGTGCCAGCAGCCAGAGACTAGCGGGAGGACTGTACAATGAGCAGTTCTTC.

In DNA form, the CDR3 reads TGTGCCAGCAGTTCCGGACAGGGGAACACCGGGGAGCTGTTTTTT. Amino acids: CASSSGQGNTGELFF. The gene calls are TRBV28 and TRBJ2-2; 8 positions match TRBD1. CDR1 and CDR2 from the germline V gene are MDHEN and SYDVKM. CDR3 length equals 15 residues. The junction had 2 bases not matched to a gene; V was cut back by 4 bases and J by 1 base.

The V gene is TRBV6-6, the J gene TRBJ2-2; D unclear. The CDR3 has 15 residues. Trimming took 5 bases from V and 7 from J, leaving 17 bases between them. Per the germline V gene, CDR1 is MNHNY and CDR2 is SVGAGI (reference sequence). The CDR3 is CASSRALSLVGELFF. In DNA, the CDR3 is TGTGCCAGCAGTCGTGCCTTGAGTCTGGTCGGGGAGCTGTTTTTT.

The V and J genes are TRBV4-1 and TRBJ2-7, with D possibly matching TRBD2 (5 bases). The V and J ends lost 4 bases and 3 bases respectively, with 10 bases between them. The CDR3 consists of 13 residues. Germline CDR1 MGHRA, CDR2 YSYEKL. DNA for the CDR3: TGCGCCAGCAGCCTGGAGGCGAGCTACGAGCAGTACTTC. Its translation: CASSLEASYEQYF.

V usage is TRBV14 and J usage is TRBJ2-7; no firm D call. The V and J ends lost 4 bases and 0 bases respectively, with 7 bases between them. This CDR3 is built from 13 residues. Germline CDR1 is SGHDN and CDR2 is FVKESK. CDR3 coding DNA: TGTGCCAGCAGCCCCCGATACTCCTACGAGCAGTACTTC. The encoded protein is CASSPRYSYEQYF.

Here the CDR3 DNA reads TGTGCCAGCAGTTTAGGGAGCGGTAGAGAGACCCAGTACTTC. Translation gives CASSLGSGRETQYF. V and J are TRBV28 and TRBJ2-5, with a tentative D call TRBD2 (5 bases). The germline V and J ends were trimmed by 2 bases and 4 bases, with 11 bases remaining between them. CDR3 length equals 14 residues. Germline CDR1 and CDR2: MDHEN and SYDVKM.

This sequence joins TRBV30 and TRBJ1-5; no firm D call. The germline CDR1 and CDR2 sequences are GTSNPN and SVGIG (reference sequence). The V end was cut by 1 base, the J end by 4 bases, with 8 bases between. This CDR3 comprises 13 residues. CDR3 DNA sequence: TGTGCCTGGAGTGAAGGCCCGAATCAGCCCCAGCATTTT. This gives the protein CAWSEGPNQPQHF.

The chain uses TRBV7-2 and TRBJ1-1, with D tentatively TRBD1 (5 bases). Germline V gene lookup returns CDR1 SGHTA and CDR2 FQGNSA. Trimming took off 3 bases at V and 0 bases at J, with 11 bases between the two ends. The CDR3 runs to 15 residues. CDR3: CASSFAGRVNTEAFF. CDR3 DNA sequence: TGTGCCAGCAGCTTCGCAGGGCGGGTGAACACTGAAGCTTTCTTT.

The chain joins TRBV10-3 to TRBJ2-1, with D possibly being TRBD2 (6 bases). This CDR3 contains 17 residues. CDR1 is ENHRY and CDR2 is SYGVKD in the germline V gene. V was pared by 3 bases and J by 0 bases, with 15 bases between. DNA for the CDR3: TGTGCCATCAGTGAAGGACTATCTAAAAGCTCCTACAATGAGCAGTTCTTC. This sequence encodes CAISEGLSKSSYNEQFF.

The chain has TRBV27 and TRBJ2-2, with unresolved D. The CDR3 totals 16 residues. The germline V and J ends were trimmed by 2 bases and 0 bases, with 10 bases remaining between them. The germline V gene encodes CDR1 MNHEY and CDR2 SMNVEV (reference sequence). Written as DNA, the CDR3 is TGTGCCAGCAGTTTAAAAGGTTATGCGAACACCGGGGAGCTGTTTTTT. Translated: CASSLKGYANTGELFF.